The 12 T cell receptor beta chains in this list originate from one sample, sequenced in a study of blood T cell repertoires in COVID-19. Profiling relied on immunoSEQ multiplex PCR, and the TCRdb table lists in-frame clones only, not all of them. The sample shows about 240,000 clones, around 86% of them seen only once. Sequencing was done on a sample of PBMCs or T cells enriched from blood (not recorded which). The receptors shown here come from a woman in her forties with acute COVID-19.

This clone was observed a few times. J is TRBJ1-6 and V is TRBV7-8; no definite D call. The germline V and J ends were trimmed by 4 bases and 7 bases, with 8 bases remaining between them. CDR1 is SGHVS, CDR2 FQNEAQ, per germline. The CDR3 has 13 residues. This CDR3 reads CASSWNRNSPLHF. In DNA form, the CDR3 reads TGTGCCAGCAGCTGGAACAGAAATTCACCCCTCCACTTT.

The chain combines TRBV5-6 with TRBJ2-7; 11 positions agree with TRBD2. V lost 1 base and J lost 5; bases outside the gene matches: 14. The CDR3 covers 18 residues. The germline gives CDR1 SGHDT, CDR2 YYEEEE. CDR3 in DNA: TGTGCCAGCAGCTTGACTAGCCTAGCGGGAGGCCAGGTCCACGAGCAGTACTTC. Protein sequence: CASSLTSLAGGQVHEQYF.

The rearrangement links TRBV11-2 to TRBJ2-1; 8 bases are shared with TRBD1. V lost 0 bases and J lost 10; bases outside the gene matches: 5. The CDR3 is made up of 14 amino acids. Per the germline V gene, CDR1 is SGHAT and CDR2 is FQNNGV. This chain's CDR3 is CASSLEAGGMEQFF. The CDR3 bases are TGTGCCAGCAGCTTAGAGGCAGGGGGCATGGAGCAGTTCTTC.

J is TRBJ2-7 and V is TRBV7-8, with 12 bases lining up with TRBD2. V lost 2 bases to trimming and J lost 6 bases; unmatched junction nucleotides: 5. The germline V gene encodes CDR1 SGHVS and CDR2 FQNEAQ. This CDR3 is built from 15 residues. In DNA, the CDR3 is TGTGCCAGCAGCTTACCGACTAGCGGGAGTCTCGAGCAGTACTTC. It encodes CASSLPTSGSLEQYF.

This clone came up once. The rearrangement joins TRBV28 to TRBJ1-4, with TRBD1 identical over 8 bases. Germline loops: CDR1 MDHEN, CDR2 SYDVKM. The CDR3 totals 14 residues. Trimming took 4 bases from V and 4 from J; bases not matched to a gene: 2. The DNA of the CDR3 is TGTGCCAGCAGTTCGACAGGGGTTAATGAAAAACTGTTTTTT. Translated, it gives CASSSTGVNEKLFF.

The rearrangement joins TRBV29-1 to TRBJ2-7, with a possible D match to TRBD2 (6 bases). The V end was cut by 3 bases, the J end by 3 bases, with 6 bases between. The CDR3 contains 11 residues. Germline V CDR1 and CDR2: SQVTM, ANQGSEA. CDR3 amino acids: CSVEGGYEQYF. DNA of the CDR3: TGCAGCGTTGAGGGGGGCTACGAGCAGTACTTC.

V usage is TRBV13 and J usage is TRBJ2-2; 7 positions match TRBD2. Germline trimming cut 2 bases from V and 0 bases from J; bases unmatched to any gene: 3. Germline values: CDR1 PRHDT, CDR2 FYEKMQ (reference sequence). The CDR3 runs 16 residues. The CDR3 DNA reads as TGTGCCAGCAGCTTACAAGGGACTACGAACACCGGGGAGCTGTTTTTT. Protein product: CASSLQGTTNTGELFF. The variable domain in full, completed from reference TRBV13 and TRBJ2-2, reads AAGVIQSPRHLIKEKRETATLKCYPIPRHDTVYWYQQGPGQDPQFLISFYEKMQSDKGSIPDRFSAQQFSDYHSELNMSSLELGDSALYFCASSLQGTTNTGELFFGEGSRLTVL.

V is TRBV5-6 and J is TRBJ2-7; 9 nucleotides align to TRBD2. The junction had 7 bases not matched to a gene; V was cut back by 5 bases and J by 1 base. The germline V gene has CDR1 SGHDT and CDR2 YYEEEE. The CDR3 has 15 amino acids. CDR3 residues: CASREAGGLSYEQYF. Here the CDR3 DNA reads TGTGCCAGCAGGGAGGCGGGGGGGCTTTCCTACGAGCAGTACTTC.

The chain uses TRBV18 and TRBJ1-5; D might be TRBD1 (5 bases). The germline V gene encodes CDR1 KGHSH and CDR2 LQKENI. Between the trimmed V and J ends, which lost 2 bases and 6 bases, there was a span of 11 bases. The CDR3 runs 14 residues. The DNA of the CDR3 is TGTGCCAGCTCACCAGATGGGGGGATTCAGCCCCAGCATTTT. Protein: CASSPDGGIQPQHF. Full variable domain (remainder filled in from reference TRBV18 and TRBJ1-5): NAGVMQNPRHLVRRRGQEARLRCSPMKGHSHVYWYRQLPEEGLKFMVYLQKENIIDESGMPKERFSAEFPKEGPSILRIQQVVRGDSAAYFCASSPDGGIQPQHFGDGTRLSIL.

The chain has TRBV15 and TRBJ1-5, with a weak D call TRBD1 (6 bases). Trimming removed 4 bases from V and 0 bases from J, with 10 bases in between. The germline gives CDR1 LNHNV, CDR2 YYDKDF (reference sequence). CDR3 length: 15 residues. The CDR3 bases are TGTGCCACCAGCATACGGACAGATAGCAATCAGCCCCAGCATTTT. Protein product: CATSIRTDSNQPQHF.

The V and J genes are TRBV19 and TRBJ2-7, with D possibly TRBD2 on 6 matching bases. Germline V lookup: CDR1 LNHDA, CDR2 SQIVND (reference sequence). The CDR3 is 14 amino acids. Trimming removed 3 bases from V and 0 bases from J, with 9 bases in between. The chain's CDR3 is CASSIRESSYEQYF. CDR3 DNA: TGTGCCAGTAGTATCCGGGAGAGCTCCTACGAGCAGTACTTC.

This clone is a singleton in its sample. The chain links TRBV15 to TRBJ2-7; D perhaps matches TRBD2 (5 bases). The CDR3 has 13 amino acids. V was shortened by 4 bases and J by 4 bases, with 11 bases between the two germline ends. Germline V gene data show CDR1 as LNHNV and CDR2 as YYDKDF (reference sequence). The CDR3 sequence: CATSKGRIYEQYF. The CDR3 DNA sequence: TGTGCCACCAGCAAAGGGAGAATTTACGAGCAGTACTTC.